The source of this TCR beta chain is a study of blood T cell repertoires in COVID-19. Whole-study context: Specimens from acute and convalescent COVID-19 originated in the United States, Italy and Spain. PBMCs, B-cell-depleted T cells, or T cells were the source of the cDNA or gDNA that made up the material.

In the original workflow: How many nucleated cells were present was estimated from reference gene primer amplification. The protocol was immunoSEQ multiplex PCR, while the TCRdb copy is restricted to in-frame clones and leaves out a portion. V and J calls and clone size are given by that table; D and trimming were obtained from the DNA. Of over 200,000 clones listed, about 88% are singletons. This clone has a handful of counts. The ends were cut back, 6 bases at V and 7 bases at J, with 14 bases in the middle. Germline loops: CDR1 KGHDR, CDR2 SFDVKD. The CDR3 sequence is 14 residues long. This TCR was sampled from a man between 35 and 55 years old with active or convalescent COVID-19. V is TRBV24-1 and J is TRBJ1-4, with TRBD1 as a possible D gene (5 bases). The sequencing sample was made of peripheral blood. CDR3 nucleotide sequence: TGTGCCACCAGTTCAGGGCAGTCCCCTGAAAAACTGTTTTTT. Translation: CATSSGQSPEKLFF.